The entry below describes one TCR beta chain. Its antigen is unidentified. This same CDR3 is encoded by further DNA sequences in the sample. This sample stems from a study of shared clonotypes between healthy human individuals. Study results and limitations: With several donors compared, 5% to 5.5% of naive CD4 clonotypes were shared. Larger estimated richness was generally recorded for naive subsets relative to memory subsets. Although depth was large, rarefaction showed that sequencing of the sorted subsets was incomplete.

Assay used: immunoSEQ multiplex PCR; TCRdb lists only in-frame clones, some missing. The table records about 1,500,000 clones, about 96% of them present only once. Trimming removed 5 bases at V and 6 bases at J, with 11 bases between. CDR3 length: 12 residues. Germline V gene sequence: CDR1 MDHEN, CDR2 SYDVKM. This TCR came from a man aged 30 to 39 in good health. The chain joins TRBV28 to TRBJ2-7; D not certain. Sequencing input: naive CD4+ T cells sorted from blood. Subset here: CD45RA+ positively selected. The CDR3: CASSPQRGEQYF. In DNA form, the CDR3 reads TGTGCCAGCAGTCCGCAGCGTGGCGAGCAGTACTTC.